This T cell receptor beta chain was captured by sequencing in a study of blood T cell repertoires in COVID-19 (TCRdb year 2020). For the study in its entirety: Samples from collaborators originated in the United States, Italy and Spain and spanned both the acute and convalescent phases of COVID-19. The material from the prospective study consisted of cDNA or gDNA derived from T cells, B-cell-depleted T cells, or PBMCs. Subjects who had been exposed to COVID-19, were actively infected with it, or had recovered from it provided the deeply sampled blood TCRbeta repertoires that made up the dataset. The repertoires were made available in a free public database intended to serve as a resource for research on the immune response to SARS-CoV-2. The samples were drawn from two sources: the first 160 participants of the ongoing ImmuneRACE study, and about 1,300 subjects contributed by 6 global collaborators. Sample metadata almost always included a de-identified subject ID, COVID-19 status, age in years and sex. Where HLA class I and class II types were available, the types were taken from metadata supplied by the sample provider, not from assay-based typing. General conclusions and limits of the study: The quantity of clinical and demographic metadata differed by source and by participant and was supplied without curation.

Each collaborating institution followed its own protocols to collect whole blood in K2EDTA tubes. Collaborator samples were shipped for TCRbeta analysis as frozen whole blood, isolated PBMCs, or DNA extracted from either sample type. The immunoSEQ Assay, a bias-controlled multiplex PCR, was used to amplify TCRbeta CDR3 regions from genomic DNA. In the source study's methods: The number of nucleated cells in each sample was estimated from the amplification of reference gene primers within the assay. Sequence reads were collapsed and filtered to measure the absolute abundance of every unique TCRbeta CDR3 rearrangement. For each sample, productive Simpson clonality was calculated by taking the square root of Simpson's diversity index across productive rearrangements. Held by TCRdb, this immuneACCESS table contains in-frame sequences only and omits some clones. Under half of the omission traces to an unresolved V gene where checked; the cause of the rest is unknown. V and J calls and clone size are given by that table; D and trimming were obtained from the DNA. Counted in this sample were approximately 190,000 clones; about 88% of them appeared once. Of the sample, under 15% is held by the ten largest clones.

As concerns this clone: Its antigen target is currently unknown. The sample holds no much larger clone one base away, and base qualities are not on file.

The CDR3, from cysteine to phenylalanine, totals 15 residues. This entry keeps only the CDR3 DNA: 45 bases, framed from base 1. CDR1 SGHRS and CDR2 YFSETQ were looked up in the germline V gene. The germline ends are 12 bases apart after V is trimmed by 0 bases and J by 2 bases. This TCR came from a man aged 25 to 40 with active or convalescent COVID-19. The chain is made from TRBV5-1 and TRBJ2-7, with TRBD1 as a weak D call on 5 bases. The sequenced sample was peripheral blood. The bases are TGCGCCAGCAGCTTGGCCCCAGGGAACCCCTACGAGCAGTACTTC. Translated, it gives CASSLAPGNPYEQYF.